This T cell receptor beta chain is drawn from a study of metastatic and nonmetastatic thyroid tumors. All patients reached thyroid surgery having received no treatment beforehand. The sample holds many counts of this clone. TCRdb re-clonotyped the PCR reads via MiXCR. This repertoire shows roughly 89,000 clones, roughly an eighth found once; its top ten account for about 10%. The CDR3 loop spans 13 amino acids. Trimming took 8 bases from V and 3 from J, leaving 14 bases between them. Germline V gives CDR1 MNHNS, CDR2 SASEGT. Sequencing used tumor tissue. The source is a female donor with papillary thyroid cancer or a benign thyroid nodule (not recorded which). Some clones in this sample may be carry-over from other donors' samples. The rearrangement joins TRBV6-1 to TRBJ2-7, with D perhaps being TRBD1 or TRBD2 (5 bases each). CDR3 nucleotide sequence: TGTGCCAGCGGGGGACCGCGAGACTACGAGCAGTACTTC. This codes for CASGGPRDYEQYF.